This T cell receptor (beta chain) came from a study of T cell changes during pregnancy in multiple sclerosis. Using immunoSEQ multiplex PCR, the repertoire was profiled, and TCRdb retains in-frame clones only, with some absent. The sample records under 95,000 clones, about 90% being singletons. V was shortened by 5 bases and J by 0 bases, with 11 bases between the two germline ends. Germline V gene data show CDR1 as SGHTA and CDR2 as FQGNSA. The CDR3 spans 15 residues. The chain is built from TRBV7-2 and TRBJ1-5; D remains ambiguous. The input for sequencing was CD4+ T cells from peripheral blood mononuclear cells, taken before pregnancy. The receptor's source is a female donor with multiple sclerosis, enrolled in a pregnancy study. In DNA form, the CDR3 reads TGTGCCAGCAGCAGACACGTCGATAGCAATCAGCCCCAGCATTTT. This codes for CASSRHVDSNQPQHF.